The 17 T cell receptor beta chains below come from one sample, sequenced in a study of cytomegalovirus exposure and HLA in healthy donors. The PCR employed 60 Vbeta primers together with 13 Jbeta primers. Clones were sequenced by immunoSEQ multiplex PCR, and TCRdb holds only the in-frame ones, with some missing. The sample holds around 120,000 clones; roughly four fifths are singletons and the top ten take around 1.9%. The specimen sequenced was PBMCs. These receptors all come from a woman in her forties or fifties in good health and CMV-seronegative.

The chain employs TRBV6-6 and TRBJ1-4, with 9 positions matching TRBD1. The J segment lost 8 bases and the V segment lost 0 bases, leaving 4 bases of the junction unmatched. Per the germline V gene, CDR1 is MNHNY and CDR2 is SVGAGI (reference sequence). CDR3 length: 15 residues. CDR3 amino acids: CASSYSGQGYEKLFF. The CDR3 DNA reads TGTGCCAGCAGTTACTCGGGACAGGGCTACGAAAAACTGTTTTTT.

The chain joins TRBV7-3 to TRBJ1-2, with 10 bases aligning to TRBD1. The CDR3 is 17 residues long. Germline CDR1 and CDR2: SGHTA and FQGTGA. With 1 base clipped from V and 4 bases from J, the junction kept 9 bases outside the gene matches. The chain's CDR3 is CASSLNPPGQGFYGYTF. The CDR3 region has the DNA TGTGCCAGCAGCTTAAACCCGCCGGGACAGGGGTTCTATGGCTACACCTTC.

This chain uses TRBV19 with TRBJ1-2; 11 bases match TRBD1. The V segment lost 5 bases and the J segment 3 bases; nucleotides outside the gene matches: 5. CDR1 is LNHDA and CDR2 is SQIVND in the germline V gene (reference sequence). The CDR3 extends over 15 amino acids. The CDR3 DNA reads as TGTGCCAGTAGTCGGACAGGGGGCGCGGACTATGGCTACACCTTC. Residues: CASSRTGGADYGYTF.

Here the CDR3 DNA reads TGTGCCAGCAGCCTCACTAGCGCTCGTCCCTACAATGAGCAGTTCTTC. This sequence encodes CASSLTSARPYNEQFF. The chain is built from TRBV11-2 and TRBJ2-1; 7 nucleotides match TRBD2. This CDR3 comprises 16 residues. Losses at the gene ends were 5 bases for V and 2 bases for J; bases not matched to a gene: 9. Germline values: CDR1 SGHAT, CDR2 FQNNGV.

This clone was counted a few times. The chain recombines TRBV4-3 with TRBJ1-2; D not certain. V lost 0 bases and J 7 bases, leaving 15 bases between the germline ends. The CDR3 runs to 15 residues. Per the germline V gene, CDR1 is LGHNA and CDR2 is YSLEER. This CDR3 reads CASSQDRSPQAGYTF. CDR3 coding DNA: TGCGCCAGCAGCCAAGATCGATCTCCTCAGGCTGGCTACACCTTC.

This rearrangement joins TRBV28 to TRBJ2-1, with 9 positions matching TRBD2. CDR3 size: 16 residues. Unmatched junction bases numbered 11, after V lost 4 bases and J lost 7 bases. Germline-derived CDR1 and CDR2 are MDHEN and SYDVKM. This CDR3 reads CASSSLAGAQFNEQFF. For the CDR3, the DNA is TGTGCCAGCAGTTCCTTAGCGGGAGCCCAATTTAATGAGCAGTTCTTC. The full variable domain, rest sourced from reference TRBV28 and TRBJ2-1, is DVKVTQSSRYLVKRTGEKVFLECVQDMDHENMFWYRQDPGLGLRLIYFSYDVKMKEKGDIPEGYSVSREKKERFSLILESASTNQTSMYLCASSSLAGAQFNEQFFGPGTRLTVL.

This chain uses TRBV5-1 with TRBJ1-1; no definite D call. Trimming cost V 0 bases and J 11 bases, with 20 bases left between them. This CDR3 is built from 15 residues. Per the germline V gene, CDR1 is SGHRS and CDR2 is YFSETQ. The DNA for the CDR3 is TGCGCCAGCAGCTTGGCCTCAACGCGCCTTGAAGATGCTTTCTTT. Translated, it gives CASSLASTRLEDAFF.

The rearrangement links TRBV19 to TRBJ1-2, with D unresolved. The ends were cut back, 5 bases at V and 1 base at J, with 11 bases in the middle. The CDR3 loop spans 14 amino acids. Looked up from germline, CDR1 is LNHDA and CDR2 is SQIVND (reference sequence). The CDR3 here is CASSRGGLNYGYTF. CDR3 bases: TGTGCCAGTAGTCGGGGAGGCCTTAACTATGGCTACACCTTC.

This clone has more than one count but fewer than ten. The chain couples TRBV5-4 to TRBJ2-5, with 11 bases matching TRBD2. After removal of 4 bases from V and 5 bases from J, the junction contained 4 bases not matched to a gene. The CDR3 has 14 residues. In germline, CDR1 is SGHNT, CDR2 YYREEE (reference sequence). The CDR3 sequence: CASSKTSGTETQYF. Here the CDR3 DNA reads TGTGCCAGCAGCAAGACTAGCGGGACGGAGACCCAGTACTTC.

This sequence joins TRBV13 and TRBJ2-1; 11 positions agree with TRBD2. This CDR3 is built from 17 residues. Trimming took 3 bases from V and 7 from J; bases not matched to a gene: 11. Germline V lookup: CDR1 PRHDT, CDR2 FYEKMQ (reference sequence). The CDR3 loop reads CASSLGVTSGNYNEQFF. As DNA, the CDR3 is TGTGCCAGCAGCTTGGGGGTGACTAGCGGGAATTATAATGAGCAGTTCTTC.

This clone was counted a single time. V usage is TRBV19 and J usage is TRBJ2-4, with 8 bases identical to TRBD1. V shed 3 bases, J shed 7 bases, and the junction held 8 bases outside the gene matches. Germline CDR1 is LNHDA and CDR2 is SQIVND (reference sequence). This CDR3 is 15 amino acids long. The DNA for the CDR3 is TGTGCCAGTAGTATCTATCGGACAGGGAGTAACATTCAGTACTTC. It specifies CASSIYRTGSNIQYF.

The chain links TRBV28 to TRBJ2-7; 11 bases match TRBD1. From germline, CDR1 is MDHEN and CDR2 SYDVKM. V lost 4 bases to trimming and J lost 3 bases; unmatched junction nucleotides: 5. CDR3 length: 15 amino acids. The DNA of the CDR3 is TGTGCCAGCAGTTCCGGACAGGGGGCCTTCTACGAGCAGTACGTC. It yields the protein CASSSGQGAFYEQYV.

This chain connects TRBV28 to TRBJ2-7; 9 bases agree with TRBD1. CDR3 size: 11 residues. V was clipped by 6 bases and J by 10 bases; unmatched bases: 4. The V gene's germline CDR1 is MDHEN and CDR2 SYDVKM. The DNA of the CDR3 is TGTGCCAGCAGCGGGACAGGGCATCAGTACGTC. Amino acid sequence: CASSGTGHQYV.

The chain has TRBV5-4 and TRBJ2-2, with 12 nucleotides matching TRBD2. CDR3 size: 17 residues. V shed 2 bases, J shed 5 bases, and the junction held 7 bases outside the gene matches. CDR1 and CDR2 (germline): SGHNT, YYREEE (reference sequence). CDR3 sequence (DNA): TGTGCCAGCAGCTTTAGACTAGCGGGAGCCCTTACCGGGGAGCTGTTTTTT. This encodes CASSFRLAGALTGELFF.

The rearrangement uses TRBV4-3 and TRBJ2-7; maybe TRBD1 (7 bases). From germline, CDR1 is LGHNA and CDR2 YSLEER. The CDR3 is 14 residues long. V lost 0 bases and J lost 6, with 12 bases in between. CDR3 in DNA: TGCGCCAGCAGCCAAGACAGGGGGAGGTTCGAGCAGTACTTC. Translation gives CASSQDRGRFEQYF.

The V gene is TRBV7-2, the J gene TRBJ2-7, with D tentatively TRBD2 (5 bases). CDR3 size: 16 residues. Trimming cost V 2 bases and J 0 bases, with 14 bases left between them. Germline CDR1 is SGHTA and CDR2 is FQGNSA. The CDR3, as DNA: TGTGCCAGCAGCTTACAGGCTAGCAGAAGCTCCTACGAGCAGTACTTC. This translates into CASSLQASRSSYEQYF. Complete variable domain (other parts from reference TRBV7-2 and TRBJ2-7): GAGVSQSPSNKVTEKGKDVELRCDPISGHTALYWYRQSLGQGLEFLIYFQGNSAPDKSGLPSDRFSAERTGGSVSTLTIQRTQQEDSAVYLCASSLQASRSSYEQYFGPGTRLTVT.

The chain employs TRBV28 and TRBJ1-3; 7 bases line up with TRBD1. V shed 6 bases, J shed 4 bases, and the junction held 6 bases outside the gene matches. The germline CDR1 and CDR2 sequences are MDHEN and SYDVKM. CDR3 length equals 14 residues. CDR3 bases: TGTGCCAGCAGCCATACAGGGGCGGGAAACACCATATATTTT. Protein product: CASSHTGAGNTIYF.